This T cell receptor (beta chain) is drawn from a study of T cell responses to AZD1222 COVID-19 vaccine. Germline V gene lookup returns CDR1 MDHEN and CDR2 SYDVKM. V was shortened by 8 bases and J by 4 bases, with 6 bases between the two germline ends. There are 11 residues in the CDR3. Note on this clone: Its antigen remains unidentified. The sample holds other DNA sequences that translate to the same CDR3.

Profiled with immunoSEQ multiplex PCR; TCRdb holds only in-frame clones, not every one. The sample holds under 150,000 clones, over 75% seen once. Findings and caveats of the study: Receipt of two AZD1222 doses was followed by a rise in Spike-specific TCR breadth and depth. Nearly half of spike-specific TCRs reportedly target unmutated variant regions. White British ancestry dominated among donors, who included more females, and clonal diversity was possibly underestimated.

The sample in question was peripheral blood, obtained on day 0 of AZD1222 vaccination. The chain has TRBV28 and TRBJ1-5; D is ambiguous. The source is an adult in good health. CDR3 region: CASSGNQPQHF. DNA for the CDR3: TGTGCCAGCTCTGGTAATCAGCCCCAGCATTTT.